This T cell receptor (beta chain) was documented in a study of blood T cell repertoires in COVID-19. Libraries were prepared by immunoSEQ multiplex PCR; TCRdb keeps only in-frame clonotypes and omits some of them. The data show about 300,000 clones, around 86% seen once. Participants, about 18 to 90 years old, spanned under 30 US areas. Participants' reported clinical history set cohort assignment. Donors of Cohort 3 who recovered were those that had two negative PCRs, clearance, or symptom resolution. As for this clone: A much larger clone lies a single base off, so this may be a read error. The sample holds other DNA sequences that translate to the same CDR3.

CDR3 length: 16 residues. The germline V gene has CDR1 SGHDT and CDR2 YYEEEE. V gave up 3 bases and J gave up 3 bases; unmatched junction bases: 3. The sequencing sample was made of PBMCs or T cells enriched from blood (not recorded which). The sequence derives from a man younger than 40 who had recovered from COVID-19. This chain connects TRBV5-6 to TRBJ2-1; TRBD2 matches 13 bases. CDR3: CASSSGTSGVYNEQFF. The CDR3 nucleotides read TGTGCCAGCAGCTCCGGGACTAGCGGGGTCTACAATGAGCAGTTCTTC.